This passage covers 8 T cell receptor beta chains from one sample sequenced in a study of Ad26.COV2.S vaccination and SARS-CoV-2 variants. Profiled with immunoSEQ multiplex PCR; TCRdb holds only in-frame clones, not every one. The repertoire holds hundreds of thousands of clones, with roughly 94% as singletons. Material: peripheral blood, obtained after recovery from COVID-19. These TCRs come from a human donor who had recovered from COVID-19.

This clone was recorded a few times. The chain combines TRBV12-5 with TRBJ1-3; unclear D gene. Germline V gene lookup returns CDR1 LGHNT and CDR2 FRNRAP. Trimming stripped 6 bases from V and 4 bases from J, with 10 bases between. The CDR3 runs to 13 residues. The CDR3 spells CASGIPSGNTIYF. For the CDR3, the DNA is TGTGCTAGTGGAATCCCATCCGGAAACACCATATATTTT.

The chain links TRBV15 to TRBJ2-2, with 7 bases lining up with TRBD2. The germline CDR1 and CDR2 sequences are LNHNV and YYDKDF (reference sequence). This CDR3 spans 17 amino acids. With 3 bases clipped from V and 4 bases from J, the junction kept 11 bases outside the gene matches. CDR3 DNA: TGTGCCACCAGCAGCTACGGGGAGGGAGGGGTCACCGGGGAGCTGTTTTTT. Translated: CATSSYGEGGVTGELFF.

The chain couples TRBV7-2 to TRBJ1-4, with a tentative D call TRBD1 (5 bases). CDR1 is SGHTA and CDR2 is FQGNSA in the germline V gene. This CDR3 contains 12 residues. V gave up 8 bases and J gave up 7 bases, with 11 bases separating them. The CDR3 is CASGEGREKLFF. CDR3 sequence (DNA): TGTGCCAGCGGTGAGGGGCGTGAAAAACTGTTTTTT. Combining the CDR3 with reference TRBV7-2 and TRBJ1-4 gives the whole variable domain GAGVSQSPSNKVTEKGKDVELRCDPISGHTALYWYRQSLGQGLEFLIYFQGNSAPDKSGLPSDRFSAERTGGSVSTLTIQRTQQEDSAVYLCASGEGREKLFFGSGTQLSVL.

J is TRBJ2-2 and V is TRBV6-5; D is possibly TRBD1 (6 bases). V was cut by 6 bases and J by 4 bases, with 12 bases left in between. The CDR3 covers 14 residues. CDR1 is MNHEY, CDR2 SVGAGI, per germline. The CDR3 spells CASRGRDTTGELFF. As DNA, the CDR3 is TGTGCCAGCAGAGGCCGGGACACCACCGGGGAGCTGTTTTTT.

The chain has TRBV6-5 and TRBJ2-4, with D perhaps being TRBD1 or TRBD2 (5 bases each). The CDR3 has 15 residues. Deletions cut 6 bases from V and 2 bases from J, with 14 bases between. The germline CDR1 and CDR2 sequences are MNHEY and SVGAGI. In DNA, the CDR3 is TGTGCCAGCAGGCAGGCAGGGAGTTCCAAAAACATTCAGTACTTC. Residues: CASRQAGSSKNIQYF.

This chain connects TRBV4-1 to TRBJ2-7, with 8 positions matching TRBD2. Germline V gene sequence: CDR1 MGHRA, CDR2 YSYEKL. The CDR3 runs to 15 residues. After removal of 2 bases from V and 1 base from J, the junction contained 4 bases not matched to a gene. CDR3 nucleotides: TGCGCCAGCAGCCAACAGACGGGGGGGTCCTACGAGCAGTACTTC. This encodes CASSQQTGGSYEQYF.

CDR3 sequence: CASSQDRLARDNEQFF. The CDR3 DNA reads as TGTGCCAGCAGCCAAGATCGGCTGGCGCGCGACAATGAGCAGTTCTTC. The rearrangement uses TRBV3-1 (or the pseudogene TRBV3-2) and TRBJ2-1; D not resolved. Trimming took 0 bases from V and 5 from J, leaving 14 bases between them. Germline V lookup: CDR1 LGHDT, CDR2 YNNKEL (reference sequence). This CDR3 spans 16 amino acids.

The chain is built from TRBV9 and TRBJ2-6; D is possibly TRBD2 (5 bases). CDR1 and CDR2 from the germline V gene are SGDLS and YYNGEE. The V end lost 1 base, the J end lost 0 bases, and 14 bases lay between the germline ends. The CDR3 runs to 18 residues. This CDR3 reads CASSVPKRESSGANVLTF. CDR3 DNA sequence: TGTGCCAGCAGCGTACCTAAGAGGGAGAGCTCTGGGGCCAACGTCCTGACTTTC.